Below are 3 T cell receptor beta chains sequenced from a single sample in a study of siplizumab effects on memory and regulatory T cells. Using immunoSEQ multiplex PCR, the repertoire was profiled, and TCRdb retains in-frame clones only, with some absent. The repertoire holds 80,000 to 95,000 clones, with roughly 94% as singletons. The specimen was CD8+ T cells sorted from blood. The receptor source for this set is a human donor in good health.

The chain is built from TRBV5-6 and TRBJ2-7; 7 nucleotides match TRBD1. CDR1 is SGHDT and CDR2 is YYEEEE in the germline V gene. The CDR3 totals 13 residues. Trimming removed 7 bases from V and 6 bases from J; junction bases left unmatched: 10. CDR3 bases: TGTGCCAGCGTTGGGACAGACTTATCCGAGCAGTACTTC. Its translation: CASVGTDLSEQYF.

This clone was detected once. V gene TRBV28 combines with J gene TRBJ1-1, with D tentatively TRBD1 (5 bases). Germline CDR1 is MDHEN and CDR2 is SYDVKM. V lost 4 bases to trimming and J lost 10 bases, with 22 bases between them. The CDR3 has 15 residues. CDR3 loop: CASSSLGRGPRGAFF. The CDR3 coding sequence is TGTGCCAGCAGTTCCCTGGGGCGGGGACCACGGGGAGCTTTCTTT.

This chain links TRBV9 with TRBJ2-1; tentatively, D is TRBD2 (6 bases). In germline, CDR1 is SGDLS, CDR2 YYNGEE. Trimming took 2 bases from V and 1 from J, leaving 10 bases between them. This CDR3 is 15 amino acids long. CDR3 loop: CASSVGTGSYNEQFF. The CDR3 nucleotides read TGTGCCAGCAGCGTCGGGACTGGGTCCTACAATGAGCAGTTCTTC.